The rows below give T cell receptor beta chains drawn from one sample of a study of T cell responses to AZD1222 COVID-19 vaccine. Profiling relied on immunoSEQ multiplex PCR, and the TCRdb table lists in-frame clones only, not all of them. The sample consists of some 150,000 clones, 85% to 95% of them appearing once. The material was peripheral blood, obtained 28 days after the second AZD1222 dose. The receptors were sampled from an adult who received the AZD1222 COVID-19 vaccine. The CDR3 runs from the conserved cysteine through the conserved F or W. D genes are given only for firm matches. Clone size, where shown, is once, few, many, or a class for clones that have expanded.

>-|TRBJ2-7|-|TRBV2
CASSSKSYEQYF
TGTGCCAGCAGTAGTAAGTCCTACGAGCAGTACTTC
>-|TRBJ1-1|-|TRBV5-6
CASSPQLLNTEAFF
TGTGCCAGCAGCCCACAACTCTTAAACACTGAAGCTTTCTTT
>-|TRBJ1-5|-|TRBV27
CASSSTDSFNQPQHF
TGTGCCAGCAGTTCGACGGACAGCTTCAATCAGCCCCAGCATTTT
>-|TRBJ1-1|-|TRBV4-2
CATVSDWGSGVNTEAFF
TGTGCCACCGTCTCGGATTGGGGATCCGGGGTGAACACTGAAGCTTTCTTT
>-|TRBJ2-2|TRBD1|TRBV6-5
CAIRQGATGELFF
TGTGCCATCCGACAGGGGGCCACCGGGGAGCTGTTTTTT
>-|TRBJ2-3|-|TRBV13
CASSLGVGWGLTDTQYF
TGTGCCAGCAGCTTGGGCGTGGGGTGGGGCCTCACAGATACGCAGTATTTT
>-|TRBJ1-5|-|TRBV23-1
CASSQSEVEGVNQPQHF
TGCGCCAGCAGTCAATCCGAGGTGGAGGGGGTCAATCAGCCCCAGCATTTT
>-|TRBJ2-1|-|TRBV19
CASSIEPVSYNEQFF
TGTGCCAGTAGTATAGAACCGGTCTCCTACAATGAGCAGTTCTTC
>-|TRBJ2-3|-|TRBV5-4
CASSFGVDTQYF
TGTGCCAGCAGCTTCGGAGTGGATACGCAGTATTTT
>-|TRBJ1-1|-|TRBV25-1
CASSGPSQVNTEAFF
TGTGCCAGCAGTGGCCCGAGTCAGGTGAACACTGAAGCTTTCTTT
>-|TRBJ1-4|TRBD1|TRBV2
CASSEDRVGNKKLFF
TGTGCCAGCAGCGAGGACAGGGTAGGCAACAAAAAACTGTTTTTT
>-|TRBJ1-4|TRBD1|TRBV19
CASSTRSGGNEKLFF
TGTGCCAGTAGTACCCGTTCAGGGGGAAATGAAAAACTGTTTTTT
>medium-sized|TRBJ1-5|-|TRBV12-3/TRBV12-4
CASRQAFNQPQHF
TGTGCCAGCAGACAGGCCTTCAATCAGCCCCAGCATTTT
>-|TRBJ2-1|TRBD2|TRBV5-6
CASSFVARELHNEQFF
TGTGCCAGCAGCTTTGTAGCGCGGGAGCTGCACAATGAGCAGTTCTTC
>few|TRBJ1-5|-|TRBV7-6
CASSLARGVAQPQHF
TGTGCCAGCAGCTTAGCTAGGGGGGTGGCTCAGCCCCAGCATTTT
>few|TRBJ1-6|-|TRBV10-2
CASTSRPGSSNSPLHF
TGCGCCAGCACCTCCCGACCCGGGAGTTCAAATTCACCCCTCCACTTT
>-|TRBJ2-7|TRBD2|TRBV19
CASRAGTSGSYEQYF
TGTGCCAGCCGCGCCGGAACTAGCGGCTCCTACGAGCAGTACTTC
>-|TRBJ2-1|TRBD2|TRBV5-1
CASSPGTTFRNEQFF
TGCGCCAGCAGCCCCGGGACTACTTTTAGGAATGAGCAGTTCTTC
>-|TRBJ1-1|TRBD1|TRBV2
CASSGRDRTRNTEAFF
TGTGCCAGCAGTGGCCGGGACAGAACCCGGAACACTGAAGCTTTCTTT
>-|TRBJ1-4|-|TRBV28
CASSSTRQGHLNEKLFF
TGTGCCAGCAGTTCGACACGTCAGGGACACCTTAATGAAAAACTGTTTTTT
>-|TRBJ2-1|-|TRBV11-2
CASSYTPIPAHEQFF
TGTGCCAGCAGCTATACACCAATCCCGGCCCATGAGCAGTTCTTC
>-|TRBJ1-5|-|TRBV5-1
CASSLGVGNQPQHF
TGCGCCAGCAGCTTGGGGGTGGGCAATCAGCCCCAGCATTTT
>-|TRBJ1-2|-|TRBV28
CASSPGGSYGYTF
TGTGCCAGCAGTCCCGGGGGCAGCTATGGCTACACCTTC
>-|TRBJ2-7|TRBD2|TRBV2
CASTGLAGEQYF
TGTGCCAGCACCGGACTAGCGGGCGAGCAGTACTTC
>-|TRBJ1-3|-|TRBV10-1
CASSAGYEDTIYF
TGCGCCAGCAGTGCCGGGTATGAAGACACCATATATTTT
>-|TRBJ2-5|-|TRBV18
CASSPAGYKETQYF
TGTGCCAGCTCACCAGCGGGGTACAAAGAGACCCAGTACTTC
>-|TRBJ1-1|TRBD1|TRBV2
CASRMTTGVFTEAFF
TGTGCCAGCAGGATGACGACAGGGGTTTTCACTGAAGCTTTCTTT
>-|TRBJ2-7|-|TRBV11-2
CASSSVIEQYF
TGTGCCAGCAGCTCAGTAATAGAGCAGTACTTC
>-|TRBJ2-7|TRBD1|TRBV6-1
CASSELQGSPYEQYF
TGTGCCAGCAGTGAACTACAGGGGTCCCCCTACGAGCAGTACTTC
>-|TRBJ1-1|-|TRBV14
CASSQDMNTEAFF
TGTGCCAGCAGCCAAGATATGAACACTGAAGCTTTCTTT
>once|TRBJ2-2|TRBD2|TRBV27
CASSRVAGGPHGELFF
TGTGCCAGCAGTCGGGTAGCGGGAGGGCCCCACGGGGAGCTGTTTTTT
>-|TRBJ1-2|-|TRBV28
CASGTENYGYTF
TGTGCCAGCGGGACTGAGAACTATGGCTACACCTTC
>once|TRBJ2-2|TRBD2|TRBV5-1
CASSLVLAGSGELFF
TGCGCCAGCAGCTTGGTACTAGCGGGATCCGGGGAGCTGTTTTTT
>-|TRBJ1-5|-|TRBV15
CATSRGNQPQHF
TGTGCCACCAGCAGGGGCAATCAGCCCCAGCATTTT
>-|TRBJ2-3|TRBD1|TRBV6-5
CASSYDRVGDTQYF
TGTGCCAGCAGTTACGACAGGGTGGGAGATACGCAGTATTTT
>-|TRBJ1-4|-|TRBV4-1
CASSLDEKLFF
TGCGCCAGCAGCCTTGATGAAAAACTGTTTTTT
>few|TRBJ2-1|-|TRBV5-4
CASSLDGLWGHEQFF
TGTGCCAGCAGCTTGGACGGGCTATGGGGCCATGAGCAGTTCTTC
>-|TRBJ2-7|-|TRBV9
CASSVGRGYYEQYF
TGTGCCAGCAGCGTAGGTCGGGGTTACTACGAGCAGTACTTC
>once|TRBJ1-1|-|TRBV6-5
CASSSGDPFSEAFF
TGTGCCAGCAGTTCCGGAGACCCGTTCTCTGAAGCTTTCTTT
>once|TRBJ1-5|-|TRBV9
CASSAPGSHQPQHF
TGTGCCAGCAGCGCCCCAGGGAGCCATCAGCCCCAGCATTTT
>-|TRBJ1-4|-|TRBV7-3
CASSLTPGLELFF
TGTGCCAGCAGCTTAACTCCGGGGTTAGAACTGTTTTTT